The sequence of this T cell receptor (beta chain) was determined in a study of blood T cell repertoires in COVID-19. Study context: Acute and convalescent COVID-19 samples came from the United States, Italy and Spain.

Original methodology: Reference gene primer amplification gave estimated nucleated cell counts. Sequencing was performed with immunoSEQ multiplex PCR; in TCRdb, only in-frame clones are kept and a portion is missing. D and trimming were read from the DNA, whereas the V and J calls and clone size are those reported in that table. The sample holds 150,000 to 200,000 clones, around 85% seen once. The CDR3 loop spans 13 amino acids. The ends lost 5 bases at V and 8 bases at J; junction bases unmatched: 5. Per germline, CDR1 MGHDK and CDR2 SYGVNS. The material sequenced was PBMCs or T cells enriched from blood (not recorded which). The TCR sequence derives from a woman aged 35 to 49 with acute COVID-19. The rearrangement uses TRBV25-1 and TRBJ1-4, with 7 bases lining up with TRBD1. The CDR3 region is CASSPGQPEKLFF. The CDR3 DNA reads as TGTGCCAGCAGTCCGGGACAGCCCGAAAAACTGTTTTTT.